The subject of this entry is one T cell receptor (beta chain). This clone was found a few times. Its antigen is still unknown. Per-base qualities were not stored, and no clone one base away is much larger. The sample comes from a study of cytomegalovirus exposure and HLA in healthy donors (dated by TCRdb to 2016 to 2017). For the study in its entirety: An earlier analysis of several hundred of the donors reported 276 Gb of sequence data and 100 million to 120 million unique TCR beta sequences obtained from 180 million or so T cells. The study combined high-throughput TCR immunosequencing, statistical association of individual TCRs with disease status, and machine learning to predict cytomegalovirus infection status. Among the roughly 400 genotyped donors, about 83% belonged to the genetic ancestry cluster associated with self-reported Caucasian donors. All discovery cohort repertoires had been generated using a single sequencing platform. A later analysis re-analyzed previously published TCR beta repertoires from 660 or so donors and added high-resolution HLA genotyping to study TCR occurrence patterns. Both class I and class II loci were covered by HLA typing, at four-digit resolution. Across 398 genotyped donors of the cohort, an average of about 240,000 unique TCR beta nucleotide sequences per donor were sequenced, and 15% to 20% of those sequences were non-productive. Roughly 300 gigabases of sequencing data and approximately 85 million unique TCR sequences were included in an early release covering about 700 HLA-typed donors. Several DR-DQ haplotypes were treated as single units for association and clustering because of strong linkage in the cohort. The aim of the study was to test whether cataloging public T cell receptors could identify signatures of past pathogen exposure. In a later genetic analysis, genome-wide SNP genotypes for about three fifths of the 666 donors were used, and that subset was treated as a discovery cohort. In the later analysis, no new phenotypic data were used to find candidate immune exposures; instead, reliance was placed on TCR beta sequences and their occurrence across donors. Typing coverage differed by locus: A, B, C, DRB1 and DQB1 were typed in about 620-630 donors, DQA1 in 500 to 550, DPA1 in some 610, and DPB1 in around 440. Besides the first cohort of roughly 660 subjects, a separate validation cohort made up of over 100 different subjects was used. Alongside the repertoire data, information on donor age, sex, ethnicity and CMV serostatus was compiled. Using immunosequencing, the study profiled T cell repertoires from 666 subjects and related those repertoires to cytomegalovirus serostatus. An earlier analysis of around 580 of the donors used high-throughput TCR beta sequencing to judge whether each TCR beta V gene segment behaved as functional or pseudogenic.

The cysteine opens and the phenylalanine closes a CDR3 of 13 amino acids. The kept DNA is CDR3 alone, 39 bases in frame from the first base. Trimming at the junction amounts to 3 bases on V and 4 bases on J, and the germline ends lie 9 bases apart. CDR1 and CDR2 (MNHEY, SMNVEV) derive from the germline V gene (reference sequence). The study at large found these results: The sequencing pipeline was judged likely to have produced a cluster of highly shared sequence variants as a technical artifact. A few of the identified cytomegalovirus-associated TCR beta chains were confirmed in vitro to be specific for cytomegalovirus antigens. According to a later analysis, most CMV-associated TCR beta chains appeared to be HLA-restricted, and the HLA associations seemed to be driven largely by CMV exposure. CMV serostatus was the only immune exposure information available for the cohort. Only TCR beta chains were sequenced in this cohort, and the absence of alpha or paired-chain data limited detectable features. Sequencing depth was assumed to be roughly uniform across donors in the presence/absence analyses, though that assumption may not hold. A further reported finding was that TCR beta sequences accurately predicted the HLA-A and HLA-B alleles for most subjects in the first cohort. When HLA alleles, especially DR and DQ, strongly co-occurred, TCR associations were difficult to assign to individual alleles. A later analysis reported that several top co-occurrence clusters appeared linked to parvovirus B19, influenza, CMV and Epstein-Barr virus. A later analysis found that HLA-associated TCR beta chains were more clonally expanded and had lower generation probabilities than equally common non-associated chains. In a later analysis, the rate of TCR association differed among HLA loci, with DRB1 alleles having the most associated TCRs and HLA-C alleles having the fewest. At a false discovery rate of 0.05, a later analysis linked 16,000 or so TCR beta sequences to specific HLA alleles. In both the original and validation cohorts, the classifier was reported to diagnose cytomegalovirus status with high specificity and sensitivity. In an earlier analysis of 450 to 750 of the donors, most TCR beta V segments appeared in productive rearrangements about 87% or about 30% of the time, broadly matching IMGT annotations. Correlated functional status among segregating V segments might reflect linkage disequilibrium, but an unknown experimental factor could not be ruled out. A total of around 150 TCR beta chains were listed by the study as associated with cytomegalovirus. Across donors, most TCR sequences were observed very rarely, whereas some public TCRs were present in many individuals. In a later genetic analysis, a missense DCLRE1C variant was associated with V-gene and J-gene trimming of TCR beta chains, and the association was replicated in an independent cohort. Because counts were too low, fewer than 20 rarely observed V segments, including chromosome 9 orphons, were excluded from the earlier analysis of around 640 of the donors. Because HLA typing was missing for some donors at each locus, association tests included only the typed subset. According to a later genetic analysis, donors in an Asian-associated ancestry cluster had fewer N-insertions in productive TCRs than the approximately 670-donor mean. The authors suggested that the approach could potentially be extended to other disease states and immunological phenotypes. Some IMGT-functional V segments, including TRBV6-2 and TRBV6-3, could not be told apart with the 87-base-pair reads, so those segments were excluded.

The cohort consisted of hundreds of healthy bone marrow donors. Cohort members were all nominally healthy when sampled, although unrecorded immune exposures were likely present. The donor tested CMV seropositive, placing the donor among the roughly 300 seropositive members of the cohort. Every donor gave a peripheral blood sample, and the peripheral blood mononuclear cells from that sample were used for TCR beta sequencing. The Qiagen DNeasy Blood Extraction Kit was used to extract genomic DNA from the blood cell samples. The library was produced with the immunoSEQ multiplex PCR assay. For the multiplex PCR, a mixture combining 60 forward primers for TCR Vbeta segments and 13 reverse primers for TCR Jbeta segments was used. The CDR3 region of rearranged TCR beta genes was amplified from genomic DNA with a multiplex PCR assay. Amplified TCR beta libraries were sequenced as 87-base-pair reads on the Illumina HiSeq System. As for the original processing: In a later analysis, some 80 million unique TCR beta chains were counted across the roughly 700 repertoires, and about 9.9 million of these chains were shared by at least two donors. Raw reads were error-corrected and collapsed into unique sequences by a nearest-neighbor algorithm in which closely related sequences were merged to remove PCR and sequencing errors. CDR3 sequences were aligned to IMGT reference sequences to assign V, D and J gene segments. For a sequence to be retained, a match of at least six nucleotides to both a V gene segment and a J gene segment was required. A rearrangement counted as productive if the CDR3 had no stop codons and remained in frame with V and J, and every other rearrangement counted as non-productive. CDR3 was defined according to IMGT convention as the region running from the second conserved V-encoded cysteine to the conserved J-encoded phenylalanine. Sequences without an unambiguous match to a single V gene segment were excluded from the earlier analysis of about 630 of the donors. An earlier analysis of 587 of the donors classified V segments as functional when productive rearrangements were above 56.7% and as segregating when the standard deviation between donors was above 5%. A statistical classification framework was built to diagnose cytomegalovirus status from the catalog of TCR beta chain sequences. A later analysis assigned V and J genes by comparing TCR nucleotide sequences with IMGT/GENE-DB human TR gene sequences. The TCRdist pipeline was used in a later analysis to assign CDR3 sequences and most-parsimonious VDJ recombination scenarios. In a later analysis, each TCR beta chain was defined by its CDR3 amino acid sequence together with its V-gene family, and reads lacking a unique V-gene family were excluded. A later analysis removed several hundred highly shared, low-generation-probability nucleotide sequences to deal with suspected cross-contamination and a sequencing artifact. In a later analysis, a clonal expansion index for each public chain was calculated from normalized within-repertoire ranks of inferred template counts. In a later analysis, generation probabilities were computed using a VDJ recombination model fitted to out-of-frame rearrangements, and the results were checked against IGoR. Hypergeometric tests were used in a later analysis to score TCR-TCR, TCR-HLA and TCR-CMV co-occurrence, with a repertoire-size bias correction applied to the TCR pairs. False discovery rates were estimated in a later analysis by permuting HLA or CMV assignments 20 times. In a later analysis, co-occurring TCRs were grouped using DBSCAN, with TCRdist sequence similarity added in when clustering inside HLA-allele-positive subsets. Repertoires with fewer than 30,000 or more than 120,000 public chains were left out of co-occurrence clustering, as were a handful of repertoires with anomalous nucleotide sharing. What TCRdb holds here is the immuneACCESS table cut down to in-frame rearrangements. Part of the clones is not present; checked against another copy, under half of the missing clones reflect an unresolved V gene, and the others are unexplained. V and J calls and clone size are copied from that table; D and trimming were computed from the DNA. Present in this sample are approximately 110,000 clones, roughly 85% of which were seen just once. The ten largest clones capture roughly 22% of the sample.

This TCR derives from a man aged 30 to 39 in good health and CMV-seropositive. Sequences were obtained from PBMCs. The chain joins TRBV27 to TRBJ1-1; no D segment can be confidently identified. In nucleotide form, the sequence is TGTGCCAGCAGTTTCGTAGGGAGCACTGAAGCTTTCTTT. It specifies CASSFVGSTEAFF.